This TCR beta chain is from a study of graft-versus-host responses after intestinal transplantation (dated by TCRdb to about 2021). A note on the overall study: Multivisceral, liver-intestinal, or isolated intestinal transplants were received by the recipients. The cohort enrolled about two dozen intestinal transplant recipients, one of whom was a retransplant, and a few patients without pretransplant specimens were excluded. Rather than being sequenced by the commercial service, samples from a few later patients were sequenced in-house on an Illumina MiSeq and processed with MiXCR. Graft-versus-host and host-versus-graft alloreactive T cell clones were tracked in the graft, circulation and bone marrow after intestinal transplantation using bulk TCR-beta CDR3 sequencing. Alloreactive clones were identified by sequencing pre-transplant mixed lymphocyte reaction products and comparing them with unstimulated pre-transplant donor and recipient T cells. A peak of at least 4% donor T cells among recipient peripheral blood mononuclear cells was the definition used for donor T cell macrochimerism. Every recipient was given anti-thymocyte globulin induction, followed by about three years of maintenance tacrolimus and steroids.

As to this clone: What antigen it recognizes has not been identified. No base-level quality is on record; no much larger clone is a single base apart.

The sample's time point label, decoded: cells obtained before transplantation from donor or recipient. CD3+CD4+ and CD3+CD8+ populations were FACS-sorted from unstimulated pre-transplant donor and recipient cells taken from spleen or lymph nodes. What the authors observed across the whole study: Conclusions were limited by the relatively low number and heterogeneity of intestinal transplant patients. Peak levels of circulating GvH clones were associated with declines in HvG clones early after transplant. GvH clones were detected in recipient bone marrow, and some appeared earlier in ileal mucosa or blood, consistent with an intestinal mucosal origin. Patients with donor T cell macrochimerism had high GvH to HvG T cell clonal ratios in their allografts.

Receptor amplification or capture employed the immunoSEQ multiplex PCR assay. For most patients, genomic DNA was isolated using the Qiagen DNeasy Blood and Tissue Kit and was shipped frozen to Adaptive Biotechnologies for TCR sequencing. For most patients, high-throughput TCR-beta CDR3 sequencing of genomic DNA was performed by Adaptive Biotechnologies. In the source study's methods: Adaptive's ImmunoSEQ software was the source of the TCR sequencing data for about 20 patients, while three other patients were processed with MiXCR and VDJtools. To correct CD4 versus CD8 sorting errors, sequences present in both subsets at a frequency ratio below 5:1 were removed. CDR3 nucleotide sequences shared by donor and recipient were removed because the origin of these sequences could not be assigned. Alloreactive clones required at least 2-fold expansion over unstimulated cells and minimum CFSE-low frequency of 0.002% (template counts) or 0.001% (read counts). A clone was considered mappable if detected in the sequenced pre-transplant spleen, lymph node, or MLR CFSE-low populations of the donor or recipient. The cumulative frequency of alloreactive clones was calculated as a percentage of all sequences, weighted by copy number. TCRdb took this table from immuneACCESS and kept in-frame rearrangements with V and J called. Such tables lack part of the clones; where checked against another copy, unresolved V genes explain under half of the gap, and the rest is unexplained. That table furnishes V, J and clone size, whereas the DNA furnished D and trimming. This sample has around 100,000 clones in its table, and 93% of those were observed once. In total, the top ten clones hold around 1.2% of the sample.

The CDR1 and CDR2 encoded by the germline V gene (reference sequence) are SEHNR and FQNEAQ. Between the V and J ends, shortened by 10 bases and 4 bases respectively, the junction contains 7 bases. The CDR3 goes from the cysteine to the phenylalanine over 10 residues. The sequence is cut down to CDR3 DNA, 30 bases in frame from base 1. The chain is made from TRBV7-9 and TRBJ1-1; there is no confident call for the D gene. The source was unstimulated CD8+ T cells sorted from spleen or lymph node cells, collected before intestinal transplant. This clonotype originated in a human donor who received an intestinal transplant. The CDR3: CATEGTEAFF. The DNA is TGTGCCACCGAGGGCACTGAAGCTTTCTTT.